This T cell receptor beta chain was retrieved from a study of graft-versus-host responses after intestinal transplantation. On the study more broadly: Transplantation in recipients was multivisceral, liver-intestinal, or isolated intestinal.

As for this clone: The antigen is undetermined.

The protocol was immunoSEQ multiplex PCR, while the TCRdb copy is restricted to in-frame clones and leaves out a portion. Of about 36,000 clones in the sample, 94% are singletons; the top ten hold about 0.23%. The origin of this receptor is a human donor who was the organ donor for an intestinal transplant. The sample consisted of unstimulated CD4+ T cells sorted from spleen or lymph node cells, taken before transplant.

The CDR3 DNA reads TGTGCCAGCAGTGAGACCCCGCGAGCCTATGGCTACACCTTC. Protein: CASSETPRAYGYTF. This chain joins TRBV6-4 and TRBJ1-2; D remains ambiguous. The CDR3 sequence is 14 residues long. Germline CDR1 reads MRHNA; CDR2 reads SNTAGT. V shed 3 bases and J shed 4 bases, with 12 bases lying between them.